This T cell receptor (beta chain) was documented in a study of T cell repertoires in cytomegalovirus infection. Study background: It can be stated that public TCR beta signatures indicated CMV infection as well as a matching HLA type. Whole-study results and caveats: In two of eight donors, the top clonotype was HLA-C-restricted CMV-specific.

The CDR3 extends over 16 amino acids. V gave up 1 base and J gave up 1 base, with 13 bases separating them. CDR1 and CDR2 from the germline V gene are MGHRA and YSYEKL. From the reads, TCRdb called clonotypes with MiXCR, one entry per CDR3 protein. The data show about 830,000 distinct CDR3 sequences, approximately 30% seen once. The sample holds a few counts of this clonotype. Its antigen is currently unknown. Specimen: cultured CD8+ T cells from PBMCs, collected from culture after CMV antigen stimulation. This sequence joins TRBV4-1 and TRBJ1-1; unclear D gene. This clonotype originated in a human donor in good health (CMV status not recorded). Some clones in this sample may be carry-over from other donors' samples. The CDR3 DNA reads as TGCGCCAGCAGCCAAGGTACGGGTTTGAAGAACACTGAAGCTTTCTTT. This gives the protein CASSQGTGLKNTEAFF.